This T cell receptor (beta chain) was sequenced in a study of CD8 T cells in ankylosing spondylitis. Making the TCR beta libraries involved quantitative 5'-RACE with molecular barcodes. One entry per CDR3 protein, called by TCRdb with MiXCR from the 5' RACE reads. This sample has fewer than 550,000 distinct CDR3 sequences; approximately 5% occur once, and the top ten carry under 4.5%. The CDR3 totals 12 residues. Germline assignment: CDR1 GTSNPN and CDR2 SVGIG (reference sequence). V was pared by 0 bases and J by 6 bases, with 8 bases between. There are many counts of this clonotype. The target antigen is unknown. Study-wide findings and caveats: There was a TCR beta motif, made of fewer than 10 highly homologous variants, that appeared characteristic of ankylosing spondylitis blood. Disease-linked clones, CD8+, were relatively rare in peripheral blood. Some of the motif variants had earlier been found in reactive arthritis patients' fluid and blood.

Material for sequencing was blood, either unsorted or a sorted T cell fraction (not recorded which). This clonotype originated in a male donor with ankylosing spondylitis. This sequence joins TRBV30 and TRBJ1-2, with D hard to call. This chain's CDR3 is CAWSVWADGYTF. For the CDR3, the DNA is TGTGCCTGGAGTGTGTGGGCTGATGGCTACACCTTC.